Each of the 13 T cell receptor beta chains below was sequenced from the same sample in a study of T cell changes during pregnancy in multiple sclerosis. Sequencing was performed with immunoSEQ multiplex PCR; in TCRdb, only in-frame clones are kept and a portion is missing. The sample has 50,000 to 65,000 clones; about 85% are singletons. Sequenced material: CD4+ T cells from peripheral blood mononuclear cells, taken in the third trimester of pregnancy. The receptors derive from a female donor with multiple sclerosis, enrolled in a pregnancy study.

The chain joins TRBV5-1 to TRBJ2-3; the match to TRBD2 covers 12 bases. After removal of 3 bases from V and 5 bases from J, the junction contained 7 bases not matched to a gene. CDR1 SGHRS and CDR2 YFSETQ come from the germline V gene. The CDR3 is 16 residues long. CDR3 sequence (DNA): TGCGCCAGCAGCTGGGTGACTAGCGGGAGAATAGATACGCAGTATTTT. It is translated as CASSWVTSGRIDTQYF.

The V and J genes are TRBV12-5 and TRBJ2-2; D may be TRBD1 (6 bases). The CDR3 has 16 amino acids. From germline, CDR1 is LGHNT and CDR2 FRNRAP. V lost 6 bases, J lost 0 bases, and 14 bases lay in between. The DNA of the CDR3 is TGTGCTAGTGGACGACATGGACAGACGAACACCGGGGAGCTGTTTTTT. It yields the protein CASGRHGQTNTGELFF.

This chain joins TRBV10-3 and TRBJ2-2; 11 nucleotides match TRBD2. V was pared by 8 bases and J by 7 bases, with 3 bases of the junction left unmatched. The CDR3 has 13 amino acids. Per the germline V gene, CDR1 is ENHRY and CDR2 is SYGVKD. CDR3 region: CAISGTSGGELFF. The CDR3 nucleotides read TGTGCCATCTCCGGGACTAGCGGCGGGGAGCTGTTTTTT.

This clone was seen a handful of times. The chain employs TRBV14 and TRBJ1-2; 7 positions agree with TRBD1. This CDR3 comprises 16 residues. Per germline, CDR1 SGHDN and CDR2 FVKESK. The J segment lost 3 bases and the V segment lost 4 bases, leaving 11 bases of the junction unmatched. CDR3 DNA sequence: TGTGCCAGCAGCCCGAAAGTTGGACAGGAATACTATGGCTACACCTTC. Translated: CASSPKVGQEYYGYTF.

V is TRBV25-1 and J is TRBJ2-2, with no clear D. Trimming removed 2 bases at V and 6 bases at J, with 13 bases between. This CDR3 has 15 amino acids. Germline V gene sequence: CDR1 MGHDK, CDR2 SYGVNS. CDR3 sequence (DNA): TGTGCCAGCAGTGAACCCCTGGAGAAGGCCGGGGAGCTGTTTTTT. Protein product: CASSEPLEKAGELFF.

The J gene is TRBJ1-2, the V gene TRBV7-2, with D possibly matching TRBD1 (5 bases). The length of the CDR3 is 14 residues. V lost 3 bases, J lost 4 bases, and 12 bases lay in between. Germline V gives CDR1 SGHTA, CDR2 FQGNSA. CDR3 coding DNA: TGTGCCAGCAGCTTGGGTCAGGGTGGCTATGGCTACACCTTC. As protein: CASSLGQGGYGYTF.

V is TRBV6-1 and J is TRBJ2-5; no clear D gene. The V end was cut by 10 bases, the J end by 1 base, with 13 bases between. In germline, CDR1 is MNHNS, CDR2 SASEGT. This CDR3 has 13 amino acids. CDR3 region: CATQRSFQETQYF. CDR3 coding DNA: TGTGCCACGCAACGGTCCTTCCAAGAGACCCAGTACTTC.

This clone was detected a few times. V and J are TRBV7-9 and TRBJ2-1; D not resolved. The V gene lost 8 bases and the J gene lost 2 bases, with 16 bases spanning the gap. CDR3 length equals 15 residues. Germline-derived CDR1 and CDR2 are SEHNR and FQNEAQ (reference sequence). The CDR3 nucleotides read TGTGCCAGCTGCCCAGCGAAAACTCCCTACAATGAGCAGTTCTTC. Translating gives CASCPAKTPYNEQFF. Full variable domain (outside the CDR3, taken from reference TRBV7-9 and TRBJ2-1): DTGVSQNPRHKITKRGQNVTFRCDPISEHNRLYWYRQTLGQGPEFLTYFQNEAQLEKSRLLSDRFSAERPKGSFSTLEIQRTEQGDSAMYLCASCPAKTPYNEQFFGPGTRLTVL.

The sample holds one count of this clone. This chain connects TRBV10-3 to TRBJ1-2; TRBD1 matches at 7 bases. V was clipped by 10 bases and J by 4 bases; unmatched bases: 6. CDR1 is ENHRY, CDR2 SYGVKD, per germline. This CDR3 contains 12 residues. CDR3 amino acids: CATMGQIYGYTF. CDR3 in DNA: TGTGCCACAATGGGACAGATCTATGGCTACACCTTC.

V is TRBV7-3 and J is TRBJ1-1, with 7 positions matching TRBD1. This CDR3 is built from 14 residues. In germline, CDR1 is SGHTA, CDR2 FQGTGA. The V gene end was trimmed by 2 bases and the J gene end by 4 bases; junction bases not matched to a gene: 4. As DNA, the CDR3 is TGTGCCAGCAGCTTACACAGGGGCGGCACTGAAGCTTTCTTT. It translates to CASSLHRGGTEAFF. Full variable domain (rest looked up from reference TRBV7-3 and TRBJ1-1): GAGVSQTPSNKVTEKGKYVELRCDPISGHTALYWYRQSLGQGPEFLIYFQGTGAADDSGLPNDRFFAVRPEGSVSTLKIQRTERGDSAVYLCASSLHRGGTEAFFGQGTRLTVV.

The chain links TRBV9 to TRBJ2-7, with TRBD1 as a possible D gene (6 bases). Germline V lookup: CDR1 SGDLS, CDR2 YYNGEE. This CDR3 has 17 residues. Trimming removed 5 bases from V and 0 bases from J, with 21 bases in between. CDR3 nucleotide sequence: TGTGCCAGCAGTACAGGAGACCCAGGGGCCAGCTCCTACGAGCAGTACTTC. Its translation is CASSTGDPGASSYEQYF.

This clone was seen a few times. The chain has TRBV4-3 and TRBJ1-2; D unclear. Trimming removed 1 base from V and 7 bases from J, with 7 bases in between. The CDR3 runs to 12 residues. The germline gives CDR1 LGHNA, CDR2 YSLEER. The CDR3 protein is CASSQGERGYTF. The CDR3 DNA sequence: TGCGCCAGCAGCCAAGGAGAACGTGGCTACACCTTC.

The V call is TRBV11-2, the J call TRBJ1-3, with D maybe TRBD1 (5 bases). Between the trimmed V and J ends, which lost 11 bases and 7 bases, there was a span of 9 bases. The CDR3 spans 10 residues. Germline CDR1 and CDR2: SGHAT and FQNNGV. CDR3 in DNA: TGTGCCTGGGGCGTTAACACCATATATTTT. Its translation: CAWGVNTIYF.